Following are 8 T cell receptor beta chains from one sample sequenced in a study of T-cell memory formation after mild COVID-19. TCRdb analysed the 5' RACE reads with MiXCR anew, one entry per CDR3 protein. In the table there are approximately 300,000 distinct CDR3 sequences, less than 20% of which are singletons. Sequenced: PBMCs or a T cell subset sorted from them (not recorded which). The receptors come from a man between 18 and 29 years old who had mild COVID-19 (a few samples of this study predate the infection). Cell type and time point are not known.

This clonotype showed up many times. The V and J genes are TRBV27 and TRBJ2-1; D perhaps matches TRBD2 (6 bases). V was clipped by 1 base and J by 8 bases, with 12 bases between them. The CDR3 covers 14 residues. Germline V lookup: CDR1 MNHEY, CDR2 SMNVEV (reference sequence). CDR3: CASSLWQGGDEQFF. The CDR3 DNA sequence: TGTGCCAGCAGTTTATGGCAGGGAGGCGATGAGCAGTTCTTC.

Ten or more counts support this clonotype. This sequence joins TRBV29-1 and TRBJ1-1; tentatively, D is TRBD1 (6 bases). The CDR3 has 14 residues. CDR1 and CDR2 from the germline V gene are SQVTM and ANQGSEA. The V and J ends lost 6 bases and 5 bases respectively, with 19 bases between them. The CDR3 sequence: CSVDRTYPGTEAFF. The DNA of the CDR3 is TGCAGCGTCGACAGGACATACCCGGGAACTGAAGCTTTCTTT. The full variable domain, its missing parts supplied by reference TRBV29-1 and TRBJ1-1, is SAVISQKPSRDICQRGTSLTIQCQVDSQVTMMFWYRQQPGQSLTLIATANQGSEATYESGFVIDKFPISRPNLTFSTLTVSNMSPEDSSIYLCSVDRTYPGTEAFFGQGTRLTVV.

This chain links TRBV20-1 with TRBJ2-4; the D gene could be TRBD1 or TRBD2 (5 bases each). Trimming stripped 5 bases from V and 0 bases from J, with 11 bases between. CDR1 is DFQATT, CDR2 SNEGSKA, per germline (reference sequence). This CDR3 is built from 14 residues. The CDR3 sequence: CSASDGTAKNIQYF. DNA of the CDR3: TGCAGTGCTTCCGACGGGACAGCCAAAAACATTCAGTACTTC.

V is TRBV7-2 and J is TRBJ2-1; 8 positions agree with TRBD2. Germline V gene lookup returns CDR1 SGHTA and CDR2 FQGNSA. The CDR3 runs to 14 residues. The ends lost 4 bases at V and 7 bases at J; junction bases unmatched: 6. This chain's CDR3 is CASSSKRGFNEQFF. The CDR3 bases are TGTGCCAGCAGCTCGAAGCGGGGGTTTAATGAGCAGTTCTTC.

This clonotype was detected only a few times. This chain links TRBV4-1 with TRBJ1-2; no definite D call. CDR3 length equals 11 residues. Trimming pared 1 base from V and 6 bases from J, leaving 3 bases between. CDR1 MGHRA and CDR2 YSYEKL come from the germline V gene. The CDR3 sequence is CASSQGDGYTF. CDR3 coding DNA: TGCGCCAGCAGCCAAGGGGATGGCTACACCTTC.

This clonotype was picked up many times. The chain recombines TRBV6-2 or TRBV6-3 with TRBJ1-1, with D hard to call. This CDR3 region has 15 residues. Germline V gives CDR1 MNHEY, CDR2 SVGEGT. Trimming removed 4 bases from V and 1 base from J, with 13 bases in between. The CDR3 is CASSFNGLGNTEAFF. CDR3 sequence (DNA): TGTGCCAGCAGTTTCAATGGTTTAGGGAACACTGAAGCTTTCTTT.

CDR3 nucleotide sequence: TGCAGTGCTAGGGAGACGTGGGGTGGTCAGCCCCAGCATTTT. It encodes CSARETWGGQPQHF. V and J are TRBV20-1 and TRBJ1-5; D remains unclear. The V gene lost 3 bases and the J gene lost 6 bases, with 15 bases spanning the gap. CDR1 DFQATT and CDR2 SNEGSKA come from the germline V gene (reference sequence). The CDR3 contains 14 residues.

This clonotype has a handful of counts. This chain links TRBV6-1 with TRBJ2-3, with 12 positions matching TRBD2. The CDR3 extends over 16 amino acids. Losses at the gene ends were 4 bases for V and 6 bases for J; bases not matched to a gene: 8. Per the germline V gene, CDR1 is MNHNS and CDR2 is SASEGT. The CDR3 coding sequence is TGTGCCAGCAGTGTACCTAGCGGGGGGGCCTGGGATACGCAGTATTTT. This translates into CASSVPSGGAWDTQYF.